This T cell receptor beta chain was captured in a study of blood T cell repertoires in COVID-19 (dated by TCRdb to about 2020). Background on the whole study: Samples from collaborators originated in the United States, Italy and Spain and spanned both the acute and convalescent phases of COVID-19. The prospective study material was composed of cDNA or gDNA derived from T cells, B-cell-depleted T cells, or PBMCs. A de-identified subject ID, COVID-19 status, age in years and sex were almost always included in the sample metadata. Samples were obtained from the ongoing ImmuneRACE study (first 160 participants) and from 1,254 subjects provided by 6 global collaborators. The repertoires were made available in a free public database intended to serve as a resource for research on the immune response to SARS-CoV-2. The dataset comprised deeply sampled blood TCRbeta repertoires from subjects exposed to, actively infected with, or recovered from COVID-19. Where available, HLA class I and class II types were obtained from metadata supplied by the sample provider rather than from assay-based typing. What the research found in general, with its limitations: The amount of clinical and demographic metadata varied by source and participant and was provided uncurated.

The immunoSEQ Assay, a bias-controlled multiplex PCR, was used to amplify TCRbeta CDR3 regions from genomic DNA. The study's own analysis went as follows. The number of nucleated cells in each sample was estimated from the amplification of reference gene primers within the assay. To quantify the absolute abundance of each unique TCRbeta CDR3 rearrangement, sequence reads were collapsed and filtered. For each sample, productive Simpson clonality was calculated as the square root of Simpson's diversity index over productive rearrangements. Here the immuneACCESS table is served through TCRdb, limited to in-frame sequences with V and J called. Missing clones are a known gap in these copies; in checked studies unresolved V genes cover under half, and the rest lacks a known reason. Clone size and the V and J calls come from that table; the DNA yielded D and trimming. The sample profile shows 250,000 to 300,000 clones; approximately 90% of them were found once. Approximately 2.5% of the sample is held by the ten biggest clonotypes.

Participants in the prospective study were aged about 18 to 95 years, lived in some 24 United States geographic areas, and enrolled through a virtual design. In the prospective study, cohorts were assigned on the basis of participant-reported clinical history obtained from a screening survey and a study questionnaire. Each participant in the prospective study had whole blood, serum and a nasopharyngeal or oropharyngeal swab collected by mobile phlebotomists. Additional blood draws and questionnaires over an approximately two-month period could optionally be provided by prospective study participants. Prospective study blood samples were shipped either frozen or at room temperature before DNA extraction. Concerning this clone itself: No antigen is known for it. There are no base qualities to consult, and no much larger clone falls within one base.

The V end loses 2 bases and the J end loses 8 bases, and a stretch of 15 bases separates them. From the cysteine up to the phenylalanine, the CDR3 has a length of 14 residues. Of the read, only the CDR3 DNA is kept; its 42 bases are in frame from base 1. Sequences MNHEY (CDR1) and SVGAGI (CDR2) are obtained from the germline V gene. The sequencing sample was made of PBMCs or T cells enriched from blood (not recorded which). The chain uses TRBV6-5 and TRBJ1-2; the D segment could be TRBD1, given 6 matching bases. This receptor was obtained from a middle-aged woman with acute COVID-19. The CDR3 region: CASSYVGRGRGYTF. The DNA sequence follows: TGTGCCAGCAGTTACGTGGGCAGGGGAAGGGGCTACACCTTC.